The 27 T cell receptor beta chains presented below share a single source sample, sequenced in a study of T cells in Graves' hyperthyroidism and ophthalmopathy. There were TCR beta CDR3 regions amplified from RNA transcripts. The TCR CDR3 first-round RT-PCR relied on the HTBI primer set. Using its own MiXCR run on the multiplex PCR reads, TCRdb lists one record per CDR3 protein. The data show a few hundred thousand distinct CDR3 sequences, with 15% to 20% seen just once and around 3.5% held by the top ten. The sample consisted of blood. These receptors were taken from a woman between 35 and 50 years old with Graves' ophthalmopathy.

This clonotype occurred many times. The CDR3 sequence: CASSQGQDRGYGELFF. CDR3 bases: TGTGCCAGCAGCCAAGGTCAGGACAGGGGATACGGGGAGCTGTTTTTT. This chain uses TRBV3-1 with TRBJ2-2, with 9 bases that match TRBD1. Germline CDR1 LGHDT, CDR2 YNNKEL (reference sequence). After removal of 1 base from V and 7 bases from J, the junction contained 7 bases not matched to a gene. The CDR3 length is 16 residues.

In this sample, this clonotype turned up many times. The chain uses TRBV5-4 and TRBJ2-3; D uncertain. The germline V and J ends were trimmed by 3 bases and 0 bases, with 8 bases remaining between them. Germline-derived CDR1 and CDR2 are SGHNT and YYREEE (reference sequence). The CDR3 is 14 amino acids. Here the CDR3 reads CASSSSRSTDTQYF. CDR3 sequence (DNA): TGTGCCAGCAGCTCCTCTCGGAGCACAGATACGCAGTATTTT.

The V call is TRBV20-1, the J call TRBJ2-3; TRBD2 matches 8 bases. This CDR3 spans 13 amino acids. V gave up 6 bases and J gave up 1 base; unmatched junction bases: 3. Germline assignment: CDR1 DFQATT and CDR2 SNEGSKA (reference sequence). DNA for the CDR3: TGCAGTGCCCAAGCGGGGGGCACAGATACGCAGTATTTT. Protein sequence: CSAQAGGTDTQYF.

This clonotype was seen only once. V is TRBV20-1 and J is TRBJ1-5, with D uncertain. Trimming pared 0 bases from V and 4 bases from J, leaving 19 bases between. The CDR3 runs 17 residues. Germline CDR1 is DFQATT and CDR2 is SNEGSKA (reference sequence). The CDR3 loop is CSARDPHAGIQNQPQHF. CDR3 nucleotide sequence: TGCAGTGCTAGAGATCCCCACGCTGGAATTCAAAATCAGCCCCAGCATTTT.

The rearrangement links TRBV3-1 to TRBJ2-2; the D call may be TRBD1 or TRBD2 (5 bases each). CDR3 length: 16 amino acids. The V end was cut by 4 bases, the J end by 3 bases, with 15 bases between. CDR1 and CDR2 (germline): LGHDT, YNNKEL (reference sequence). The CDR3 region is CASSLLGQRDTGELFF. The CDR3 region has the DNA TGTGCCAGCAGCCTACTAGGACAACGGGACACCGGGGAGCTGTTTTTT.

This clonotype was picked up many times. The rearrangement joins TRBV20-1 to TRBJ2-7; TRBD2 aligns across 10 bases. Germline V gene sequence: CDR1 DFQATT, CDR2 SNEGSKA (reference sequence). V was pared by 2 bases and J by 3 bases, with 4 bases of the junction left unmatched. The CDR3 covers 14 residues. The CDR3 bases are TGCAGTGCTAGATCTGGGACTAGCGTCTACGAGCAGTACTTC. It yields the protein CSARSGTSVYEQYF.

This clonotype was picked up many times. V usage is TRBV6-1 and J usage is TRBJ2-7, with 7 bases that match TRBD1. Germline-derived CDR1 and CDR2 are MNHNS and SASEGT. The CDR3 runs to 14 residues. V shed 6 bases and J 6 bases; nucleotides not matched to a gene: 11. CDR3 loop: CASRVDRAESEQYF. CDR3 nucleotide sequence: TGTGCCAGCAGGGTCGACAGGGCCGAGAGCGAGCAGTACTTC.

This clonotype was counted only a few times. The chain is built from TRBV7-8 and TRBJ2-1; TRBD1 is a possible D gene (6 bases). V dropped 3 bases and J dropped 11 bases, with 17 bases sitting between them. Germline CDR1 is SGHVS and CDR2 is FQNEAQ. The CDR3 consists of 14 residues. Here the CDR3 reads CASSFATGPGQQFF. The CDR3 region has the DNA TGTGCCAGCAGCTTTGCGACAGGCCCCGGTCAGCAGTTCTTC. Drawing the rest from reference TRBV7-8 and TRBJ2-1, the complete variable domain is GAGVSQSPRYKVAKRGQDVALRCDPISGHVSLFWYQQALGQGPEFLTYFQNEAQLDKSGLPSDRFFAERPEGSVSTLKIQRTQQEDSAVYLCASSFATGPGQQFFGPGTRLTVL.

This clonotype was picked up many times. The V call is TRBV6-8, the J call TRBJ1-3, with D possibly being TRBD1 (5 bases). Per the germline V gene, CDR1 is MNHGY and CDR2 is SAAAGT. This CDR3 contains 14 residues. Trimming shortened V by 4 bases and J by 0 bases, and 7 bases separated the two germline ends. The DNA for the CDR3 is TGTGCCAGCAGTTCGGGGACCTCTGGAAACACCATATATTTT. It encodes CASSSGTSGNTIYF.

This clonotype was counted at least ten times. The gene calls are TRBV7-3 and TRBJ2-3; TRBD2 matches at 11 bases. The CDR3 spans 18 residues. Germline CDR1 and CDR2: SGHTA and FQGTGA. V lost 0 bases, J lost 1 base, and 6 bases stayed unmatched. CDR3 loop: CASSLTATSGSGTDTQYF. The CDR3 DNA follows: TGTGCCAGCAGCTTAACAGCTACTAGCGGGAGCGGCACAGATACGCAGTATTTT. Looking up the rest from reference TRBV7-3 and TRBJ2-3 gives the full variable domain: GAGVSQTPSNKVTEKGKYVELRCDPISGHTALYWYRQSLGQGPEFLIYFQGTGAADDSGLPNDRFFAVRPEGSVSTLKIQRTERGDSAVYLCASSLTATSGSGTDTQYFGPGTRLTVL.

The table lists this clonotype with many counts. The DNA of the CDR3 is TGTGCCAGCAGTGATAAGGCAGGGGCCTACGAGCAGTACTTC. This sequence encodes CASSDKAGAYEQYF. The chain joins TRBV2 to TRBJ2-7; tentatively, D is TRBD1 (6 bases). This CDR3 has 14 residues. Germline V gene lookup returns CDR1 SNHLY and CDR2 FYNNEI. Trimming pared 3 bases from V and 2 bases from J, leaving 11 bases between.

The chain joins TRBV2 to TRBJ1-4; D is ambiguous. V lost 4 bases, J lost 5 bases, and 14 bases lay in between. Germline CDR1 SNHLY, CDR2 FYNNEI. The CDR3 sequence is 15 residues long. The CDR3 is CASSVGGISNEKLFF. The CDR3 DNA reads as TGTGCCAGCAGTGTAGGCGGAATCTCGAATGAAAAACTGTTTTTT.

This clonotype showed up many times. The chain links TRBV7-2 to TRBJ1-6, with a weak D call TRBD1 (6 bases). The CDR3 extends over 14 amino acids. The V gene lost 5 bases and the J gene lost 9 bases, with 14 bases spanning the gap. Per the germline V gene, CDR1 is SGHTA and CDR2 is FQGNSA. In DNA form, the CDR3 reads TGTGCCAGCAGCCTGGGACACACCGGTTCACCCCTCCACTTT. It translates to CASSLGHTGSPLHF.

This clonotype was counted between two and nine times. This rearrangement joins TRBV20-1 to TRBJ2-5; D is ambiguous. The CDR3 sequence is 14 residues long. The V end was cut by 1 base, the J end by 5 bases, with 14 bases between. Germline V CDR1 and CDR2: DFQATT, SNEGSKA (reference sequence). This CDR3 reads CSARGFDLWETQYF. The CDR3 DNA reads TGCAGTGCTAGAGGGTTTGACCTGTGGGAGACCCAGTACTTC.

The rearrangement joins TRBV19 to TRBJ2-2, with 11 bases matching TRBD1. In germline, CDR1 is LNHDA, CDR2 SQIVND (reference sequence). The V segment lost 7 bases and the J segment 3 bases; nucleotides outside the gene matches: 4. The CDR3 is 15 residues long. The CDR3 loop is CASTGQGADTGELFF. The CDR3 DNA reads as TGTGCCAGTACCGGACAGGGGGCCGACACCGGGGAGCTGTTTTTT.

The DNA for the CDR3 is TGTGCTAGTGGTTCGACAGTAACCGCCGGTGCTAACTATGGCTACACCTTC. Translation: CASGSTVTAGANYGYTF. The chain joins TRBV12-5 to TRBJ1-2; D is perhaps TRBD1 (5 bases). Germline V gene lookup returns CDR1 LGHNT and CDR2 FRNRAP. The CDR3 is made up of 17 amino acids. Trimming took off 4 bases at V and 0 bases at J, with 18 bases between the two ends.

J is TRBJ2-3 and V is TRBV4-1; possibly TRBD2 for D (6 bases). The CDR3 totals 15 residues. V was cut by 1 base and J by 7 bases, with 15 bases left in between. Germline V gene data show CDR1 as MGHRA and CDR2 as YSYEKL. The CDR3 DNA is TGCGCCAGCAGCCAAGTTTGGGGGGTTTCGAATACGCAGTATTTT. Encoded protein: CASSQVWGVSNTQYF.

This sequence joins TRBV20-1 and TRBJ2-4; 9 bases are shared with TRBD2. Germline CDR1 reads DFQATT; CDR2 reads SNEGSKA (reference sequence). J gave up 5 bases and V 1 base, and 0 bases lay outside the gene matches. This CDR3 comprises 13 residues. CDR3 sequence (DNA): TGCAGTGCTAGAGGACTAGCGGAAAACATTCAGTACTTC. Its translation: CSARGLAENIQYF.

In its sample, this clonotype was seen many times. The J gene is TRBJ2-3, the V gene TRBV20-1; D could derive from TRBD1 or TRBD2 (5 bases each). Per the germline V gene, CDR1 is DFQATT and CDR2 is SNEGSKA (reference sequence). Trimming left V 3 bases short and J 2 bases short, with 12 bases between. This CDR3 is 14 amino acids long. DNA of the CDR3: TGCAGTGCTAGTGGGGCGGGTCTCACAGATACGCAGTATTTT. Protein: CSASGAGLTDTQYF.

This chain joins TRBV28 and TRBJ1-5; no clear D gene. Trimming pared 6 bases from V and 3 bases from J, leaving 18 bases between. Germline-derived CDR1 and CDR2 are MDHEN and SYDVKM. The CDR3 consists of 16 residues. The CDR3 DNA follows: TGTGCCAGCAGCTCCCGGGCAGGTTCGAACAATCAGCCCCAGCATTTT. Amino acid sequence: CASSSRAGSNNQPQHF.

This clonotype occurred a few times. The chain recombines TRBV20-1 with TRBJ2-7; D is unresolved. Germline loops: CDR1 DFQATT, CDR2 SNEGSKA (reference sequence). V was cut by 1 base and J by 3 bases, with 10 bases left in between. The CDR3 length is 13 residues. The CDR3 reads CSARGVQRYEQYF. The CDR3 DNA reads as TGCAGTGCTAGAGGGGTCCAGCGCTACGAGCAGTACTTC.

This clonotype occurred many times. The gene calls are TRBV3-1 and TRBJ1-1; a weak D match, TRBD1 (6 bases). The CDR3 contains 14 residues. V was trimmed by 3 bases and J by 4 bases, leaving 12 bases between them. CDR1 and CDR2 from the germline V gene are LGHDT and YNNKEL (reference sequence). The CDR3 nucleotides read TGTGCCAGCAGCCAGAAGGGGGGTAGCACTGAAGCTTTCTTT. As protein: CASSQKGGSTEAFF.

This clonotype showed up many times. The chain couples TRBV7-8 to TRBJ2-5; D is unresolved. This CDR3 is built from 15 residues. Germline V CDR1 and CDR2: SGHVS, FQNEAQ. V lost 2 bases and J lost 1, with 11 bases in between. In DNA, the CDR3 is TGTGCCAGCAGCTTAAGAGGCTACATCCAAGAGACCCAGTACTTC. Protein: CASSLRGYIQETQYF.

This clonotype was counted many times. The CDR3 is CASSLDRENEQFF. CDR3 nucleotide sequence: TGTGCCAGCAGCCTGGACAGGGAGAATGAGCAGTTCTTC. The gene calls are TRBV13 and TRBJ2-1; TRBD1 matches at 8 bases. From germline, CDR1 is PRHDT and CDR2 FYEKMQ (reference sequence). The length of the CDR3 is 13 residues. Trimming at V came to 5 bases and at J to 7 bases, leaving 4 bases not matched to a gene.

The chain employs TRBV28 and TRBJ2-7; D is possibly TRBD1 (6 bases). Germline loops: CDR1 MDHEN, CDR2 SYDVKM. V was pared by 9 bases and J by 1 base, with 22 bases between. The CDR3 is made up of 16 amino acids. The CDR3 DNA follows: TGTGCCAGTACCAACGTTCGGTGGGGGCTTTCCTACGAGCAGTACTTC. Translating it yields CASTNVRWGLSYEQYF.

This clonotype was recorded a few times. Compared with germline, one end of the junction differs, possibly owing to a read error. The chain joins TRBV2 to TRBJ2-5, with 10 bases identical to TRBD2. CDR1 and CDR2 from the germline V gene are SNHLY and FYNNEI. This CDR3 comprises 15 residues. The CDR3 is CASSAGLAKQETQCF. In nucleotides, the CDR3 is TGTGCCAGCAGTGCGGGACTAGCGAAGCAAGAGACCCAGTGCTTC.

The gene calls are TRBV5-1 and TRBJ2-5; weak D call: TRBD2 (5 bases). The CDR3 contains 12 residues. The germline V gene has CDR1 SGHRS and CDR2 YFSETQ. V was clipped by 7 bases and J by 5 bases, with 12 bases between them. The CDR3 loop is CASGPGEETQYF. DNA for the CDR3: TGCGCCAGCGGCCCTGGGGAGGAGACCCAGTACTTC.